This passage covers 18 T cell receptor beta chains from one sample sequenced in a study of cytomegalovirus exposure and HLA in healthy donors. PCR primers comprised 60 Vbeta and 13 Jbeta primers. Sequencing used immunoSEQ multiplex PCR; TCRdb keeps in-frame clones, though not all of them. The sample has 55,000 to 75,000 clones, roughly 80% seen once. The sample taken for sequencing was PBMCs. The receptors here all came from a girl under 18 in good health and CMV-seropositive.

As regards this clone: Here the CDR3 omits its conserved ending phenylalanine or tryptophan, so a read error is the likely source. This sequence joins TRBV4-1 and TRBJ1-5; 7 bases are a match to TRBD1. Looked up from germline, CDR1 is MGHRA and CDR2 is YSYEKL. Trimming at V came to 0 bases and at J to 1 base, leaving 6 bases not matched to a gene. This CDR3 is 17 amino acids long. The CDR3 sequence: CASSQDPGQLSNQPQHL. CDR3 DNA sequence: TGCGCCAGCAGCCAAGACCCGGGACAGCTAAGCAATCAGCCCCAGCATCTT.

The V and J genes are TRBV19 and TRBJ2-5; possibly TRBD2 for D (5 bases). Trimming shortened V by 5 bases and J by 5 bases, and 15 bases separated the two germline ends. The CDR3 consists of 14 residues. Germline CDR1 is LNHDA and CDR2 is SQIVND (reference sequence). CDR3 DNA sequence: TGTGCCAGTAGTCCCCGGACTGCCTGGGAGACCCAGTACTTC. Its protein is CASSPRTAWETQYF. The full variable domain, completed using reference TRBV19 and TRBJ2-5, is DGGITQSPKYLFRKEGQNVTLSCEQNLNHDAMYWYRQDPGQGLRLIYYSQIVNDFQKGDIAEGYSVSREKKESFPLTVTSAQKNPTAFYLCASSPRTAWETQYFGPGTRLLVL.

The CDR3 DNA follows: TGTGCCAGCAGTCGAACTACAGGGAGGGGTTCACCCCTCCACTTT. The encoded protein is CASSRTTGRGSPLHF. The chain employs TRBV6-5 and TRBJ1-6; perhaps TRBD1 as D (6 bases). The germline V gene encodes CDR1 MNHEY and CDR2 SVGAGI. V dropped 5 bases and J dropped 9 bases, with 17 bases sitting between them. CDR3 length: 15 residues.

This clone was seen a few times. The rearrangement joins TRBV9 to TRBJ2-1; TRBD2 matches at 9 bases. CDR3 length: 15 amino acids. The V and J ends lost 4 bases and 6 bases, in that order; junction bases with no gene match: 8. Germline CDR1 is SGDLS and CDR2 is YYNGEE. This chain's CDR3 is CASSPRLREGNEQFF. The CDR3 nucleotides are TGTGCCAGCAGCCCCCGTTTGCGGGAGGGCAATGAGCAGTTCTTC.

The gene calls are TRBV5-1 and TRBJ2-7, with D possibly TRBD1 on 5 matching bases. The germline gives CDR1 SGHRS, CDR2 YFSETQ. The CDR3 loop spans 14 amino acids. V dropped 1 base and J dropped 1 base, with 9 bases sitting between them. The CDR3 protein is CASSLLSGSYEQYF. CDR3 in DNA: TGCGCCAGCAGCTTGTTATCAGGGTCCTACGAGCAGTACTTC.

This clone showed up many times. The chain joins TRBV28 to TRBJ1-5; possibly TRBD1 for D (6 bases). V dropped 6 bases and J dropped 4 bases, with 16 bases sitting between them. CDR1 is MDHEN and CDR2 is SYDVKM in the germline V gene. CDR3 length: 15 residues. The DNA for the CDR3 is TGTGCCAGCAGACCTCGAGGACAGACGAATCAGCCCCAGCATTTT. It translates to CASRPRGQTNQPQHF. Filled out from reference TRBV28 and TRBJ1-5, the complete variable domain reads DVKVTQSSRYLVKRTGEKVFLECVQDMDHENMFWYRQDPGLGLRLIYFSYDVKMKEKGDIPEGYSVSREKKERFSLILESASTNQTSMYLCASRPRGQTNQPQHFGDGTRLSIL.

The V call is TRBV2, the J call TRBJ2-7; D ambiguous. The V gene lost 8 bases and the J gene lost 0 bases, with 17 bases spanning the gap. Germline CDR1 SNHLY, CDR2 FYNNEI. The CDR3 runs 15 residues. In nucleotides, the CDR3 is TGTGCCAGCCTGCCTTCCCGGAGTAGCTCCTACGAGCAGTACTTC. The encoded protein is CASLPSRSSSYEQYF.

The chain couples TRBV4-1 to TRBJ2-2; tentative D call: TRBD2 (6 bases). The CDR3 totals 17 residues. Germline V gene data show CDR1 as MGHRA and CDR2 as YSYEKL. V dropped 0 bases and J dropped 1 base, with 12 bases sitting between them. Written as DNA, the CDR3 is TGCGCCAGCAGCCAAGAGCCCGGGGGTGGGAACACCGGGGAGCTGTTTTTT. It translates to CASSQEPGGGNTGELFF.

This rearrangement joins TRBV2 to TRBJ1-1; no reliable D call. V was trimmed by 10 bases and J by 7 bases, leaving 25 bases between them. The CDR3 length is 15 residues. The germline CDR1 and CDR2 sequences are SNHLY and FYNNEI. CDR3 bases: TGTGCCACGCCTATTAGCGAATCGGTTTTCGTTGAAGCTTTCTTT. Amino acids: CATPISESVFVEAFF.

The chain links TRBV15 to TRBJ1-6; no clear D gene. Germline lookup yields CDR1 LNHNV and CDR2 YYDKDF (reference sequence). The CDR3 runs to 15 residues. V was clipped by 6 bases and J by 9 bases, with 18 bases between them. In nucleotides, the CDR3 is TGTGCCACCAGGGTCGCCACGTTGAGGGTTTCACCCCTCCACTTT. Translated, it gives CATRVATLRVSPLHF.

This clone has only one observation. This rearrangement joins TRBV7-8 to TRBJ2-3, with TRBD2 matching 7 bases. This CDR3 contains 16 residues. Trimming removed 1 base from V and 2 bases from J; junction bases left unmatched: 6. Germline CDR1 SGHVS, CDR2 FQNEAQ. The CDR3 DNA is TGTGCCAGCAGCTTAGGTCCTAGCGGATTCACAGATACGCAGTATTTT. Its protein is CASSLGPSGFTDTQYF. The full variable domain, rest sourced from reference TRBV7-8 and TRBJ2-3, is GAGVSQSPRYKVAKRGQDVALRCDPISGHVSLFWYQQALGQGPEFLTYFQNEAQLDKSGLPSDRFFAERPEGSVSTLKIQRTQQEDSAVYLCASSLGPSGFTDTQYFGPGTRLTVL.

CDR3 in DNA: TGCGCCAGCAGCGGGAACCCAGGGGGGAATTCACCCCTCCACTTT. It specifies CASSGNPGGNSPLHF. The chain recombines TRBV4-3 with TRBJ1-6, with TRBD1 matching over 7 bases. Trimming at V came to 5 bases and at J to 7 bases, leaving 8 bases not matched to a gene. The V gene's germline CDR1 is LGHNA and CDR2 YSLEER. The CDR3 spans 15 residues.

The chain carries TRBV6-5 and TRBJ2-7, with TRBD1 matching over 9 bases. The CDR3 loop spans 15 amino acids. The V and J ends lost 4 bases and 4 bases, in that order; junction bases with no gene match: 8. Germline V gives CDR1 MNHEY, CDR2 SVGAGI. The CDR3 reads CASSSGLGTGYEQYF. In DNA form, the CDR3 reads TGTGCCAGCAGTTCGGGCCTGGGGACAGGGTACGAGCAGTACTTC.

This clone showed up just a few times. V usage is TRBV14 and J usage is TRBJ1-2; TRBD1 aligns across 11 bases. The germline CDR1 and CDR2 sequences are SGHDN and FVKESK. The V segment lost 0 bases and the J segment 4 bases; nucleotides outside the gene matches: 13. The CDR3 contains 19 residues. The CDR3 loop reads CASSQDTRTGGALGYGYTF. CDR3 DNA sequence: TGTGCCAGCAGCCAAGATACCAGGACAGGGGGCGCGTTAGGCTATGGCTACACCTTC. Variable domain in full (rest from reference TRBV14 and TRBJ1-2): EAGVTQFPSHSVIEKGQTVTLRCDPISGHDNLYWYRRVMGKEIKFLLHFVKESKQDESGMPNNRFLAERTGGTYSTLKVQPAELEDSGVYFCASSQDTRTGGALGYGYTFGSGTRLTVV.

The V and J genes are TRBV10-3 and TRBJ1-3; D is unclear. The CDR3 sequence is 12 residues long. V was cut by 3 bases and J by 6 bases, with 6 bases left in between. Per the germline V gene, CDR1 is ENHRY and CDR2 is SYGVKD. As DNA, the CDR3 is TGTGCCATCAGTGATGGAGCAAACACCATATATTTT. Translating gives CAISDGANTIYF.

V gene TRBV11-2 combines with J gene TRBJ2-1; TRBD2 agrees at 7 bases. This CDR3 contains 17 residues. Per the germline V gene, CDR1 is SGHAT and CDR2 is FQNNGV. J lost 3 bases, V lost 3 bases, and 11 bases had no gene match. The CDR3 region is CASSLRDGAGFYNEQFF. Here the CDR3 DNA reads TGTGCCAGCAGCTTGCGGGATGGAGCGGGATTCTACAATGAGCAGTTCTTC.

The chain combines TRBV6-1 with TRBJ1-4, with D tentatively TRBD1 (6 bases). V was clipped by 6 bases and J by 5 bases, with 13 bases between them. The CDR3 has 14 amino acids. Germline V CDR1 and CDR2: MNHNS, SASEGT. CDR3 in amino acids: CASRPGTPNEKLFF. CDR3 nucleotide sequence: TGTGCCAGCAGACCCGGGACACCAAATGAAAAACTGTTTTTT.

V and J are TRBV29-1 and TRBJ1-1; 7 positions match TRBD1. The CDR3 loop spans 12 amino acids. V lost 4 bases, J lost 8 bases, and 7 bases stayed unmatched. Germline-derived CDR1 and CDR2 are SQVTM and ANQGSEA. CDR3 bases: TGCAGCGTTGCCCGATGGGGACAGGAAGCTTTCTTT. It codes for CSVARWGQEAFF. Full variable domain (missing parts from reference TRBV29-1 and TRBJ1-1): SAVISQKPSRDICQRGTSLTIQCQVDSQVTMMFWYRQQPGQSLTLIATANQGSEATYESGFVIDKFPISRPNLTFSTLTVSNMSPEDSSIYLCSVARWGQEAFFGQGTRLTVV.